These 12 T cell receptor beta chains came from one sample sequenced in a study of cytomegalovirus exposure and HLA in healthy donors. Vbeta (60) and Jbeta (13) primers were used in the PCR. Sequenced by immunoSEQ multiplex PCR; TCRdb stores in-frame clones only, minus some. The sample lists around 150,000 clones, about 75% occurring once. The material sequenced was PBMCs. The receptors here all came from a woman aged 50 to 60 in good health and CMV-seropositive.

The chain uses TRBV6-4 and TRBJ2-5; TRBD2 might be the D (5 bases). The V end was cut by 4 bases, the J end by 5 bases, with 11 bases between. Germline CDR1 and CDR2: MRHNA and SNTAGT. The CDR3 has 13 amino acids. CDR3 in amino acids: CASSGQPGETQYF. CDR3 nucleotides: TGTGCCAGCAGTGGCCAGCCGGGGGAGACCCAGTACTTC.

In regard to this clone: An end of the junction differs from the germline gene, which may be a read error. The V and J genes are TRBV7-9 and TRBJ2-7; weak D call: TRBD2 (5 bases). Per the germline V gene, CDR1 is SEHNR and CDR2 is FQNEAQ (reference sequence). This CDR3 has 12 residues. CDR3 residues: CSSSAPGVEQYF. The CDR3 DNA reads as TGTTCCAGCAGCGCTCCCGGGGTCGAGCAGTACTTC.

This chain links TRBV5-8 with TRBJ1-6; D uncertain. The V and J ends lost 2 bases and 5 bases respectively, with 8 bases between them. The CDR3 sequence is 14 residues long. CDR1 is SGHTS and CDR2 is YDEGEE in the germline V gene. CDR3 amino acids: CASSFRGDNSPLHF. CDR3 nucleotide sequence: TGTGCCAGCAGCTTTCGGGGAGATAATTCACCCCTCCACTTT.

This chain joins TRBV30 and TRBJ2-7, with D unclear. V lost 6 bases and J 0 bases, leaving 6 bases between the germline ends. Germline V gene lookup returns CDR1 GTSNPN and CDR2 SVGIG (reference sequence). The CDR3 is 11 amino acids. The CDR3 nucleotides are TGTGCCTGCCGGAGCTCCTACGAGCAGTACTTC. Its protein product is CACRSSYEQYF.

The chain has TRBV25-1 and TRBJ2-1; D remains unclear. The germline V and J ends were trimmed by 2 bases and 8 bases, with 7 bases remaining between them. This CDR3 is 12 amino acids long. Germline assignment: CDR1 MGHDK and CDR2 SYGVNS. The CDR3 reads CASSEIADEQFF. The CDR3 region has the DNA TGTGCCAGCAGTGAAATAGCAGATGAGCAGTTCTTC.

The chain joins TRBV5-6 to TRBJ1-6; the match to TRBD1 covers 7 bases. This CDR3 has 14 residues. Germline lookup yields CDR1 SGHDT and CDR2 YYEEEE. J was trimmed by 8 bases and V by 7 bases; bases with no gene match: 9. The CDR3 DNA reads TGTGCCAGCGGCGCAGGACAGGCACATTCACCCCTCCACTTT. It specifies CASGAGQAHSPLHF.

This clone was seen more than once but under ten times. J is TRBJ1-2 and V is TRBV2; 11 nucleotides align to TRBD1. Germline loops: CDR1 SNHLY, CDR2 FYNNEI. The CDR3 runs 16 residues. V lost 1 base, J lost 4 bases, and 5 bases stayed unmatched. The CDR3 nucleotides are TGTGCCAGCAGTGAAGGGGGGACAGGGGGATCCTATGGCTACACCTTC. Protein sequence: CASSEGGTGGSYGYTF.

The chain has TRBV5-1 and TRBJ2-5, with 7 bases fitting TRBD1. Germline V CDR1 and CDR2: SGHRS, YFSETQ. The CDR3 runs to 15 residues. Trimming at V came to 2 bases and at J to 0 bases, leaving 4 bases not matched to a gene. The CDR3 bases are TGCGCCAGCAGCTTACTTGGGACAGACCAAGAGACCCAGTACTTC. Protein product: CASSLLGTDQETQYF.

A few counts support this clone. The chain is built from TRBV7-2 and TRBJ2-7; D is unclear. This CDR3 is built from 14 residues. Trimming stripped 3 bases from V and 6 bases from J, with 15 bases between. CDR1 is SGHTA and CDR2 is FQGNSA in the germline V gene. The CDR3 DNA sequence: TGTGCCAGCAGCTTGCGTCTAGTCTACGGCGAGCAGTACTTC. Translation gives CASSLRLVYGEQYF.

The CDR3 DNA is TGTGCCAGCAGCTTAAGCGGGGGGGAATACGAGCAGTACTTC. It translates to CASSLSGGEYEQYF. The V call is TRBV27, the J call TRBJ2-7, with 10 bases fitting TRBD2. CDR1 is MNHEY and CDR2 is SMNVEV in the germline V gene (reference sequence). The ends lost 6 bases at V and 4 bases at J; junction bases unmatched: 6. There are 14 residues in the CDR3.

The J gene is TRBJ1-2, the V gene TRBV5-6, with TRBD1 matching 7 bases. Looked up from germline, CDR1 is SGHDT and CDR2 is YYEEEE. The CDR3 totals 17 residues. J was trimmed by 7 bases and V by 0 bases; bases with no gene match: 15. The CDR3 DNA reads TGTGCCAGCAGCTTGGCTCCCCGACAGGGCCAGGGTGGTGGCTACACCTTC. Amino acids: CASSLAPRQGQGGGYTF. The full variable domain, with the rest looked up from reference TRBV5-6 and TRBJ1-2, is DAGVTQSPTHLIKTRGQQVTLRCSPKSGHDTVSWYQQALGQGPQFIFQYYEEEERQRGNFPDRFSGHQFPNYSSELNVNALLLGDSALYLCASSLAPRQGQGGGYTFGSGTRLTVV.

The chain employs TRBV9 and TRBJ1-2; TRBD1 might be the D (6 bases). Per the germline V gene, CDR1 is SGDLS and CDR2 is YYNGEE. This CDR3 comprises 12 residues. The ends were cut back, 7 bases at V and 8 bases at J, with 15 bases in the middle. In DNA form, the CDR3 reads TGTGCCAGCGGCGGACAGTTTAGGGGCTACACCTTC. Translating it yields CASGGQFRGYTF.